The next 5 T cell receptor beta chains were all read from a single sample in a study of OX40 agonist ivuxolimab in advanced cancers. The repertoire was sequenced with immunoSEQ multiplex PCR; TCRdb's copy has only in-frame clones and lacks some. Of approximately 60,000 clones in the sample, around four fifths were seen once. Sequencing was performed on CD4+ or CD8+ T cells sorted from blood, taken in a trial of the OX40 agonist ivuxolimab. These receptors all stem from an adult with an advanced solid tumor such as melanoma, head and neck, liver or kidney cancer.

The CDR3 region has the DNA TGTGCCAGCAGTACCTTGACAGGGGCCAACTATGGCTACACCTTC. It is translated as CASSTLTGANYGYTF. The rearrangement joins TRBV27 to TRBJ1-2, with 8 bases identical to TRBD1. From germline, CDR1 is MNHEY and CDR2 SMNVEV (reference sequence). CDR3 size: 15 residues. Trimming cost V 5 bases and J 2 bases; bases outside gene matches: 7.

V is TRBV11-2 and J is TRBJ1-2; 8 nucleotides align to TRBD1. V lost 4 bases and J lost 2; bases outside the gene matches: 12. This CDR3 has 17 residues. In germline, CDR1 is SGHAT, CDR2 FQNNGV. CDR3 nucleotides: TGTGCCAGCAGCTACTACCTCCGGGACAGGCGAAACTATGGCTACACCTTC. It specifies CASSYYLRDRRNYGYTF.

This clone was picked up one time. At one boundary the junction diverges from the germline segment, which might be a read error. V is TRBV7-8 and J is TRBJ1-1, with D tentatively TRBD1 (5 bases). The CDR3 has 12 amino acids. CDR1 is SGHVS, CDR2 FQNEAQ, per germline. CDR3 region: CASSVEGIPTPF. Written as DNA, the CDR3 is TGTGCCAGCAGCGTAGAGGGGATCCCCACCCCATTT.

V is TRBV28 and J is TRBJ1-3, with 7 bases that match TRBD1. The trim removed 9 bases at V and 3 bases at J, leaving 2 bases unmatched. The CDR3 covers 12 residues. Germline CDR1 and CDR2: MDHEN and SYDVKM. The CDR3 region is CASRTGGNTIYF. CDR3 sequence (DNA): TGTGCCAGTCGGACAGGTGGAAACACCATATATTTT.

This chain links TRBV4-1 with TRBJ2-5; tentative D call: TRBD2 (6 bases). Per the germline V gene, CDR1 is MGHRA and CDR2 is YSYEKL. V was trimmed by 6 bases and J by 4 bases, leaving 12 bases between them. CDR3 length equals 13 residues. The CDR3 nucleotides are TGCGCCAGCAGTCGACTAGTTTCAGAGACCCAGTACTTC. Translation: CASSRLVSETQYF.